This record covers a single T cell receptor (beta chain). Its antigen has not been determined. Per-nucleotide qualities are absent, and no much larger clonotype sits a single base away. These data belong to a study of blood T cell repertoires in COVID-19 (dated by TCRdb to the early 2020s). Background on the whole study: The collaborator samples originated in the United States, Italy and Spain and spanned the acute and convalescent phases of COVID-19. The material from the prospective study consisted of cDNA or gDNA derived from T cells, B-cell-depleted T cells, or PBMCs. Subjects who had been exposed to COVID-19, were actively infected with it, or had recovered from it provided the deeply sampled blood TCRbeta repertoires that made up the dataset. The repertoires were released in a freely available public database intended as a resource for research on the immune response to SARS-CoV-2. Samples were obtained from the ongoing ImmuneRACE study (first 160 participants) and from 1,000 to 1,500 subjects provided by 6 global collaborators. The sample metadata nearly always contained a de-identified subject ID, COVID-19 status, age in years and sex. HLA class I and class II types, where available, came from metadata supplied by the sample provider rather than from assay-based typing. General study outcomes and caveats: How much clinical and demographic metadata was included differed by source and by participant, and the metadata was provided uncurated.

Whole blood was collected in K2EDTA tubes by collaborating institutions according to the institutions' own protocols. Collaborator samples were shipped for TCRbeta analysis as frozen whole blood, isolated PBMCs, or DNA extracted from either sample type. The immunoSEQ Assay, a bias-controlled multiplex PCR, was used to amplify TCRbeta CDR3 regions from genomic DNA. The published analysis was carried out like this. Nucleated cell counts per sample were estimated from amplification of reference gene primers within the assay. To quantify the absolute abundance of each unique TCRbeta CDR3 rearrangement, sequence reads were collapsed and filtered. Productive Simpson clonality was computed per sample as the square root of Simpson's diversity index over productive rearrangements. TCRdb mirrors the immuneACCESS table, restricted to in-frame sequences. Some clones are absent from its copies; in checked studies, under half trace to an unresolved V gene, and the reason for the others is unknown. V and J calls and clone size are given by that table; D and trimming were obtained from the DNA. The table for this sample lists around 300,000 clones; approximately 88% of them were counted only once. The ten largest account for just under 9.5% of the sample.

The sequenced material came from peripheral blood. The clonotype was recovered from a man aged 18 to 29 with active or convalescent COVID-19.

The CDR3 protein is CASSQDSAAYGYTF. The nucleotide sequence is given as TGTGCCAGCAGCCAAGATTCGGCGGCGTATGGCTACACCTTC. The chain is made from TRBV3-1 (or the pseudogene TRBV3-2) and TRBJ1-2; the D segment cannot be called with confidence. V is reduced by 0 bases and J by 5 bases, leaving a spacing of 10 bases between them. The CDR3 contains 14 residues, cysteine and phenylalanine counted. Only the CDR3 part of the read is kept: 42 bases, read in frame from the first base. Per the germline V gene (reference sequence), LGHDT is the CDR1 and YNNKEL is the CDR2.